The 32 T cell receptor beta chains given below trace back to one sample, sequenced in a study of read filtering for tumor transcriptome and immune sequencing. Molecular barcoded adaptors covering alpha/delta and beta/gamma chains were used on 400 to 450 ng RNA. TCRdb fed the reads into MiXCR, producing one record per CDR3 protein. Of 100,000 to 150,000 distinct CDR3 sequences in the sample, roughly 13% were seen once. Sequenced material: a population of CD138-negative cells sorted from bone marrow. These receptors all stem from a donor aged 40 or older with multiple myeloma.

As regards this clonotype: Possible read error: a much larger clone is one base away. V is TRBV20-1 and J is TRBJ2-1, with TRBD2 matching over 9 bases. Germline values: CDR1 DFQATT, CDR2 SNEGSKA (reference sequence). The CDR3 runs to 14 residues. V shed 6 bases, J shed 12 bases, and the junction held 15 bases outside the gene matches. As DNA, the CDR3 is TGCAGTGCCCAGAGGGGCGGGAGGGCCGATGTGCAGTTCTTC. The encoded protein is CSAQRGGRADVQFF.

Comments on this clonotype: This may be a read error, as it is one base from a much larger clone. The chain combines TRBV4-3 with TRBJ1-1, with D unclear. The CDR3 is 13 amino acids. Germline V gives CDR1 LGHNA, CDR2 YSLEER. In DNA, the CDR3 is TGCGCCAGCGGCCAAGATCGGCTCACTGAAGCTTTCTTT. Translated, it gives CASGQDRLTEAFF.

This clonotype was seen more than once but under ten times. A much larger clone lies one base from this, so it may be a read error. The chain combines TRBV5-1 with TRBJ2-7, with 7 bases lining up with TRBD2. The CDR3 covers 15 residues. CDR1 SGHRS and CDR2 YFSETQ come from the germline V gene. After removal of 0 bases from V and 6 bases from J, the junction contained 9 bases not matched to a gene. The CDR3 region is CASSLDGGSPPEQYF. CDR3 DNA sequence: TGCGCCAGCAGCTTGGATGGCGGGAGCCCCCCCGAGCAGTACTTC. Variable domain in full (rest from reference TRBV5-1 and TRBJ2-7): KAGVTQTPRYLIKTRGQQVTLSCSPISGHRSVSWYQQTPGQGLQFLFEYFSETQRNKGNFPGRFSGRQFSNSRSEMNVSTLELGDSALYLCASSLDGGSPPEQYFGPGTRLTVT.

Points on this clonotype: A much larger clone lies one base from this, so it may be a read error. The genes are TRBV12-3 or TRBV12-4 and TRBJ1-3; TRBD1 is a possible D gene (5 bases). The CDR3 has 16 amino acids. The V end lost 3 bases, the J end lost 3 bases, and 15 bases lay between the germline ends. CDR3 sequence reads: CASSFLGPEDGNTIYF. The CDR3 DNA follows: TGTGCCAGCAGTTTTTTGGGACCAGAGGATGGAAACACCATATATTTT.

This clonotype was counted many times. The rearrangement uses TRBV18 and TRBJ2-3, with D maybe TRBD2 (6 bases). CDR1 is KGHSH, CDR2 LQKENI, per germline. CDR3 length: 17 residues. Trimming cost V 1 base and J 0 bases, with 14 bases left between them. The CDR3 reads CASSPLPSGVSTDTQYF. Here the CDR3 DNA reads TGTGCCAGCTCACCACTTCCTTCGGGGGTGAGCACAGATACGCAGTATTTT.

This clonotype was picked up many times. The chain employs TRBV20-1 and TRBJ1-1; D remains ambiguous. Germline V CDR1 and CDR2: DFQATT, SNEGSKA (reference sequence). Trimming shortened V by 0 bases and J by 1 base, and 6 bases separated the two germline ends. The CDR3 has 13 residues. The chain's CDR3 is CSARDPPNTEAFF. The CDR3 DNA reads as TGCAGTGCTAGAGATCCCCCGAACACTGAAGCTTTCTTT.

The sample holds many counts of this clonotype. The rearrangement joins TRBV7-9 to TRBJ1-6, with D maybe TRBD1 (6 bases). The germline gives CDR1 SEHNR, CDR2 FQNEAQ (reference sequence). The CDR3 contains 13 residues. The V end was cut by 6 bases, the J end by 7 bases, with 10 bases between. Here the CDR3 reads CASSRQENSPLHF. The CDR3 DNA is TGTGCCAGCAGTCGACAGGAAAATTCACCCCTCCACTTT.

This clonotype was picked up many times. The chain is built from TRBV27 and TRBJ2-1; 8 bases are a match to TRBD2. This CDR3 contains 16 residues. The junction had 8 bases not matched to a gene; V was cut back by 5 bases and J by 2 bases. Germline assignment: CDR1 MNHEY and CDR2 SMNVEV (reference sequence). The CDR3 DNA is TGTGCCAGCAGTCCCGCCGGGGGGGCCCCCTACAATGAGCAGTTCTTC. It encodes CASSPAGGAPYNEQFF.

This clonotype came up a few times. The chain combines TRBV11-2 with TRBJ2-5; the match to TRBD2 covers 11 bases. Germline assignment: CDR1 SGHAT and CDR2 FQNNGV. CDR3 length: 16 amino acids. The V gene end was trimmed by 5 bases and the J gene end by 7 bases; junction bases not matched to a gene: 12. For the CDR3, the DNA is TGTGCCAGCAGCCCCGGGACTAGCGGAGGGGAAGGGACCCAGTACTTC. As protein: CASSPGTSGGEGTQYF. The full variable domain, with the rest looked up from reference TRBV11-2 and TRBJ2-5, is EAGVAQSPRYKIIEKRQSVAFWCNPISGHATLYWYQQILGQGPKLLIQFQNNGVVDDSQLPKDRFSAERLKGVDSTLKIQPAKLEDSAVYLCASSPGTSGGEGTQYFGPGTRLLVL.

This clonotype has a count of ten or more. J is TRBJ2-7 and V is TRBV5-6, with 10 bases identical to TRBD2. Germline V gene lookup returns CDR1 SGHDT and CDR2 YYEEEE. The CDR3 runs to 14 residues. The J segment lost 3 bases and the V segment lost 3 bases, leaving 3 bases of the junction unmatched. This CDR3 reads CASSSLAGGYEQYF. CDR3 DNA: TGTGCCAGCAGCTCTTTAGCGGGGGGCTACGAGCAGTACTTC.

This clonotype was detected ten times or more. The chain links TRBV18 to TRBJ1-5; TRBD1 might be the D (6 bases). The CDR3 runs 15 residues. Trimming stripped 3 bases from V and 3 bases from J, with 12 bases between. Germline-derived CDR1 and CDR2 are KGHSH and LQKENI. The CDR3 loop reads CASSPTGTYNQPQHF. The CDR3 region has the DNA TGTGCCAGCTCACCTACCGGGACATACAATCAGCCCCAGCATTTT.

The chain couples TRBV7-9 to TRBJ2-1, with D perhaps given as TRBD1 or TRBD2 (5 bases each). The CDR3 is 15 residues long. Trimming took off 3 bases at V and 6 bases at J, with 15 bases between the two ends. The germline gives CDR1 SEHNR, CDR2 FQNEAQ (reference sequence). CDR3 region: CASSLTEGTVNEQFF. CDR3 bases: TGTGCCAGCAGCTTGACGGAAGGGACCGTCAATGAGCAGTTCTTC.

This clonotype was detected many times. This chain uses TRBV12-3 or TRBV12-4 with TRBJ2-1; D remains unclear. V was trimmed by 1 base and J by 10 bases, leaving 11 bases between them. The CDR3 runs to 13 residues. This CDR3 reads CASSLGKTMEQFF. The CDR3 DNA follows: TGTGCCAGCAGTTTAGGGAAAACGATGGAGCAGTTCTTC.

This clonotype was recorded many times. The rearrangement joins TRBV7-9 to TRBJ2-1, with TRBD2 identical over 11 bases. The V gene's germline CDR1 is SEHNR and CDR2 FQNEAQ (reference sequence). Trimming cost V 6 bases and J 6 bases; bases outside gene matches: 7. CDR3 length equals 15 residues. In nucleotides, the CDR3 is TGTGCCAGCAGTTTAAGAACTAGCGGGAGCAATGAGCAGTTCTTC. Translated: CASSLRTSGSNEQFF.

To note about this clonotype: A much larger clone lies a single base off, so this may be a read error. The chain employs TRBV20-1 and TRBJ1-2; TRBD1 matches at 7 bases. The CDR3 length is 17 residues. Germline loops: CDR1 DFQATT, CDR2 SNEGSKA (reference sequence). CDR3 sequence reads: CSVRSFAQGIGLYGYTF. CDR3 sequence (DNA): TGCAGTGTTAGATCCTTCGCACAGGGGATTGGGCTCTATGGCTACACCTTC.

The rearrangement links TRBV29-1 to TRBJ2-3; no firm D call. V was clipped by 1 base and J by 0 bases, with 5 bases between them. CDR3 length: 13 residues. CDR1 SQVTM and CDR2 ANQGSEA come from the germline V gene. The CDR3 DNA reads as TGCAGCGTTGAAGGGCAGAGCACAGATACGCAGTATTTT. Translating it yields CSVEGQSTDTQYF.

There are many counts of this clonotype. This sequence joins TRBV6-4 and TRBJ2-1; 8 bases are shared with TRBD2. After removal of 2 bases from V and 6 bases from J, the junction contained 6 bases not matched to a gene. CDR3 length: 15 residues. CDR1 MRHNA and CDR2 SNTAGT come from the germline V gene. CDR3 in amino acids: CASSDATGGLNEQFF. DNA of the CDR3: TGTGCCAGCAGTGACGCAACGGGAGGGCTCAATGAGCAGTTCTTC.

This clonotype has only a few counts. A much larger clone sits a single nucleotide away, making a read error possible. The chain is built from TRBV7-3 and TRBJ2-1; the match to TRBD2 covers 13 bases. CDR3 length: 15 amino acids. The germline V gene encodes CDR1 SGHTA and CDR2 FQGTGA. The CDR3 region is CASSLLTSGRNEQSF. CDR3 sequence (DNA): TGTGCCAGCAGCTTATTGACTAGCGGGAGGAATGAGCAGTCCTTC.

This clonotype was counted at least ten times. This chain uses TRBV6-6 with TRBJ1-1; 9 nucleotides line up with TRBD1. Germline values: CDR1 MNHNY, CDR2 SVGAGI (reference sequence). The CDR3 sequence is 17 residues long. Trimming took 0 bases from V and 2 from J; bases not matched to a gene: 7. CDR3 DNA: TGTGCCAGCAGTTACTCCGGGACAGGGAGGGGTAACACTGAAGCTTTCTTT. This sequence encodes CASSYSGTGRGNTEAFF.

This clonotype was found many times. CDR3 coding DNA: TGCGCCAGCAGCCCGAGGCGGGGTTACGATGAGCAGTTCTTC. This codes for CASSPRRGYDEQFF. V is TRBV4-1 and J is TRBJ2-1, with TRBD2 as a possible D gene (6 bases). The CDR3 length is 14 residues. Trimming pared 4 bases from V and 8 bases from J, leaving 15 bases between. Germline CDR1 is MGHRA and CDR2 is YSYEKL.

With respect to this clonotype: A far larger clone is off by one base, so a read error is likely. The CDR3 ends on some other residue instead of the conserved phenylalanine or tryptophan, so this is likely a read error. The J gene is TRBJ2-1, the V gene TRBV12-3 or TRBV12-4; perhaps D is TRBD1 or TRBD2 (5 bases each). Trimming took 6 bases from V and 4 from J, leaving 16 bases between them. The CDR3 is 15 amino acids. The CDR3, as DNA: TGTGCCAGCAGCTCAGGAGACAGCGGTTACAATGAGCAGTTCCTC. Translated: CASSSGDSGYNEQFL.

This clonotype was recorded many times. The CDR3 bases are TGCAGTGCTAGAGTGGGAGAAGAGACCCAGTACTTC. It yields the protein CSARVGEETQYF. This chain uses TRBV20-1 with TRBJ2-5; possible D gene TRBD2, 5 bases. This CDR3 has 12 amino acids. Trimming stripped 1 base from V and 3 bases from J, with 6 bases between. Germline V CDR1 and CDR2: DFQATT, SNEGSKA (reference sequence).

This clonotype was counted at least ten times. The V call is TRBV11-3, the J call TRBJ2-3; 12 bases fit TRBD2. The CDR3 sequence is 17 residues long. Germline CDR1 SGHNT, CDR2 YENEEA. Trimming at V came to 4 bases and at J to 6 bases, leaving 11 bases not matched to a gene. The CDR3 nucleotides are TGTGCCAGCAGCTCACCCAATCTAGCGGGAGGGCCCGATACGCAGTATTTT. Protein: CASSSPNLAGGPDTQYF.

This clonotype was found many times. CDR3: CASGWGQGENQPQHF. The CDR3 DNA reads TGTGCTAGTGGTTGGGGGCAGGGGGAGAATCAGCCCCAGCATTTT. The J gene is TRBJ1-5, the V gene TRBV12-5, with TRBD1 matching 7 bases. The CDR3 runs to 15 residues. V was pared by 4 bases and J by 4 bases, with 7 bases of the junction left unmatched. Germline values: CDR1 LGHNT, CDR2 FRNRAP.

There are a few counts of this clonotype. A much larger clonotype is one base distant, so this may be a read error. This sequence joins TRBV12-3 or TRBV12-4 and TRBJ2-1; 12 bases line up with TRBD2. There are 16 residues in the CDR3. After removal of 5 bases from V and 11 bases from J, the junction contained 13 bases not matched to a gene. CDR3 nucleotide sequence: TGTGCCAGCAGTCCTTTGACTAGCGGGAGTGGCGATAAGCAGTTCTTC. Translation: CASSPLTSGSGDKQFF.

This clonotype was seen a few times. The chain has TRBV12-3 or TRBV12-4 and TRBJ2-5; 10 nucleotides align to TRBD1. V trimming: 2 bases; J trimming: 1 base; junction bases outside the gene matches: 1. The CDR3 runs to 15 residues. For the CDR3, the DNA is TGTGCCAGCAGTTTATGGGACAGGGGCCAAGAGACCCAGTACTTC. It specifies CASSLWDRGQETQYF.

This clonotype has at least ten counts. The rearrangement links TRBV7-9 to TRBJ1-1; D is ambiguous. The germline V and J ends were trimmed by 7 bases and 9 bases, with 9 bases remaining between them. The germline V gene has CDR1 SEHNR and CDR2 FQNEAQ (reference sequence). There are 10 residues in the CDR3. For the CDR3, the DNA is TGTGCCAGCACCACCCTCCAAGCTTTCTTT. Translating it yields CASTTLQAFF.

In its sample, this clonotype was seen many times. The CDR3 loop reads CASSFPGQPQHF. The CDR3 DNA reads as TGTGCCAGCAGCTTTCCCGGACAGCCCCAGCATTTT. The chain is built from TRBV5-5 and TRBJ1-5; D is undetermined. CDR1 is SGHKS and CDR2 is YYEKEE in the germline V gene (reference sequence). The V end was cut by 2 bases, the J end by 7 bases, with 7 bases between. This CDR3 has 12 amino acids.

This clonotype was seen at least ten times. The gene calls are TRBV6-1 and TRBJ2-1; TRBD2 aligns across 8 bases. CDR1 is MNHNS, CDR2 SASEGT, per germline. V lost 5 bases and J lost 3; bases outside the gene matches: 6. The CDR3 loop spans 15 amino acids. CDR3 amino acids: CASSYSGISYNEQFF. In DNA, the CDR3 is TGTGCCAGCAGTTATAGCGGGATCAGCTACAATGAGCAGTTCTTC.

This chain joins TRBV7-9 and TRBJ2-1, with D possibly called TRBD1 or TRBD2 (5 bases each). This CDR3 is 15 amino acids long. CDR1 and CDR2 from the germline V gene are SEHNR and FQNEAQ (reference sequence). The CDR3 bases are TGTGCTTGCAGCCCTCCGTATGCCGAGGGGAATGAGCAGTTCTTC. It yields the protein CACSPPYAEGNEQFF.

V usage is TRBV12-3 or TRBV12-4 and J usage is TRBJ2-4; D gene unclear. CDR3 length: 14 amino acids. V was trimmed by 4 bases and J by 1 base, leaving 8 bases between them. DNA for the CDR3: TGTGCCAGCAGTTCGAGAGACGCCAAAAACATTCAGTACTTC. It yields the protein CASSSRDAKNIQYF.

This clonotype was picked up a small number of times. This rearrangement joins TRBV5-4 to TRBJ2-3; D remains ambiguous. Trimming removed 1 base at V and 0 bases at J, with 9 bases between. CDR1 is SGHNT, CDR2 YYREEE, per germline (reference sequence). The length of the CDR3 is 15 residues. CDR3 loop: CASSLRTDSTDTQYF. The CDR3 bases are TGTGCCAGCAGCTTGCGAACCGACAGCACAGATACGCAGTATTTT.